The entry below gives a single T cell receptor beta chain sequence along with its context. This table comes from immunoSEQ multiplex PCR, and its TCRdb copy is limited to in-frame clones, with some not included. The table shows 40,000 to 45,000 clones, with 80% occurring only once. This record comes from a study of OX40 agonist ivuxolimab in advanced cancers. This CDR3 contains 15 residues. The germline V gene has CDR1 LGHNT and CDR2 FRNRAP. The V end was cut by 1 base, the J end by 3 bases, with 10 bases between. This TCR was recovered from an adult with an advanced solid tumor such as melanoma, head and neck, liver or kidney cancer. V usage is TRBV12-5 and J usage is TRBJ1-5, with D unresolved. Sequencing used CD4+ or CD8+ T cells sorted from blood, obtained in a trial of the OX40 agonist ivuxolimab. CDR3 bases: TGTGCTAGTGGTTTGGGCTTGCTCGCCAATCAGCCCCAGCATTTT. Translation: CASGLGLLANQPQHF.